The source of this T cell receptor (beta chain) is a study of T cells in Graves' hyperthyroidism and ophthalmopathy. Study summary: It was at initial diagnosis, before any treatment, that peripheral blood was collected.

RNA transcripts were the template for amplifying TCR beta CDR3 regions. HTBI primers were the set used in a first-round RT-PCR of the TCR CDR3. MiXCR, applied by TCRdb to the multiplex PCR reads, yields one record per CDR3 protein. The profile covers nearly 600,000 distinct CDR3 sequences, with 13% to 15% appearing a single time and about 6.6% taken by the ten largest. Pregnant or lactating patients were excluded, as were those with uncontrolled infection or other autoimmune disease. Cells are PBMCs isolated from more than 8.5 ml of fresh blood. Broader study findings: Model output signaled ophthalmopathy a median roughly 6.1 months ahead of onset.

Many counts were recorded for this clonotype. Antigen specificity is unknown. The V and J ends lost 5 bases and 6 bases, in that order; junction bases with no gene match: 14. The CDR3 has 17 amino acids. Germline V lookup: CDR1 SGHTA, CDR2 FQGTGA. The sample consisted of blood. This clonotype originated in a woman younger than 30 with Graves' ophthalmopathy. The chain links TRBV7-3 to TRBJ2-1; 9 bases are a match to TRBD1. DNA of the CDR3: TGTGCCAGCAGCGCCCGACCCGGGACAGGGATTATCAATGAGCAGTTCTTC. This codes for CASSARPGTGIINEQFF. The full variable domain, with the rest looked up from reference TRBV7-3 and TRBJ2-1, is GAGVSQTPSNKVTEKGKYVELRCDPISGHTALYWYRQSLGQGPEFLIYFQGTGAADDSGLPNDRFFAVRPEGSVSTLKIQRTERGDSAVYLCASSARPGTGIINEQFFGPGTRLTVL.